This T cell receptor (beta chain) was captured by sequencing in a study of identifying expanded T cells in peripheral blood. No infections or other immune events were documented during collection. CDR1 SNHLY and CDR2 FYNNEI come from the germline V gene. The ends lost 3 bases at V and 5 bases at J; junction bases unmatched: 12. The CDR3 consists of 17 residues. Sequencing was performed with immunoSEQ multiplex PCR; in TCRdb, only in-frame clones are kept and a portion is missing. The table has approximately 90,000 clones, approximately 86% seen once; the top ten hold roughly 5.3%. The receptor's source is a person aged 18 to 69 in good health. The chain carries TRBV2 and TRBJ1-2, with 10 bases identical to TRBD1. Sequencing was performed on blood. As DNA, the CDR3 is TGTGCCAGCAGTGACCCCGGGACAGGGGAGGTTTTATATGGCTACACCTTC. This encodes CASSDPGTGEVLYGYTF. The whole variable domain, remainder taken from reference TRBV2 and TRBJ1-2, is EPEVTQTPSHQVTQMGQEVILRCVPISNHLYFYWYRQILGQKVEFLVSFYNNEISEKSEIFDDQFSVERPDGSNFTLKIRSTKLEDSAMYFCASSDPGTGEVLYGYTFGSGTRLTVV.